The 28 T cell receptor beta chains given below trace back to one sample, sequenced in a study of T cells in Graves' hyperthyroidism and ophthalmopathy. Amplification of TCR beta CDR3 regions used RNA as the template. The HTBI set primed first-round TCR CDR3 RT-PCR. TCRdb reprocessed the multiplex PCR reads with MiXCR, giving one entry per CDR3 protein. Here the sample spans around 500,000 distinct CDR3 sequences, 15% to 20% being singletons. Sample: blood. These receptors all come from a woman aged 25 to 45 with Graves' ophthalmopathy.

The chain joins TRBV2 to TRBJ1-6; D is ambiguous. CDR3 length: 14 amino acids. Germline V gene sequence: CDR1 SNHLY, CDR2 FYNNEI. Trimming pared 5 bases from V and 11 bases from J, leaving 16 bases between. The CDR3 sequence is CASSPGSYAPPLHF. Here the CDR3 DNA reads TGTGCCAGCAGTCCCGGGTCCTATGCCCCACCCCTCCACTTT.

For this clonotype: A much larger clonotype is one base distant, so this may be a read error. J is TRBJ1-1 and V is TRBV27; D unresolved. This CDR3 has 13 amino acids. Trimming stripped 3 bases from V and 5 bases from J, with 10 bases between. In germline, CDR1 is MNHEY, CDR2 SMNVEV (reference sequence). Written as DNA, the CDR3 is TGTGCCAGCAGTTTTAGTCGTACAACTGAAGCTTTCTTT. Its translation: CASSFSRTTEAFF.

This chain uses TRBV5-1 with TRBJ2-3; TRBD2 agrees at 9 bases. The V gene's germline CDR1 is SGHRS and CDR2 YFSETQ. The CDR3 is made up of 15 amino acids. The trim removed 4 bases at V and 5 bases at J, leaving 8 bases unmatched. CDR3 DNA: TGCGCCAGCAGCGGAAATAGCGGGAGTAAAGATACGCAGTATTTT. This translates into CASSGNSGSKDTQYF. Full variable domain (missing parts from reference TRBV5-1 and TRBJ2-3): KAGVTQTPRYLIKTRGQQVTLSCSPISGHRSVSWYQQTPGQGLQFLFEYFSETQRNKGNFPGRFSGRQFSNSRSEMNVSTLELGDSALYLCASSGNSGSKDTQYFGPGTRLTVL.

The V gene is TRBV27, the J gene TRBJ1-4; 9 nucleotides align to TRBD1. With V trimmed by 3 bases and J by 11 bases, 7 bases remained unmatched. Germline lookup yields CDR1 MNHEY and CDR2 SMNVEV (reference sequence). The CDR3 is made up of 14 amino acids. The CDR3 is CASSFADRGRKLFF. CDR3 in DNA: TGTGCCAGCAGTTTTGCTGACAGGGGGAGGAAACTGTTTTTT. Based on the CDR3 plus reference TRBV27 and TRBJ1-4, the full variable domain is EAQVTQNPRYLITVTGKKLTVTCSQNMNHEYMSWYRQDPGLGLRQIYYSMNVEVTDKGDVPEGYKVSRKEKRNFPLILESPSPNQTSLYFCASSFADRGRKLFFGSGTQLSVL.

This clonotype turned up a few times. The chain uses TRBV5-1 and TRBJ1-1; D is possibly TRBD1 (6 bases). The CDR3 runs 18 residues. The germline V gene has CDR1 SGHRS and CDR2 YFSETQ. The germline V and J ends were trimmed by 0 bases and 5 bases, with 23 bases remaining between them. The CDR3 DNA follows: TGCGCCAGCAGCTTGGGACTCCAACCTACACAGGGTAGAACTGAAGCTTTCTTT. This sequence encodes CASSLGLQPTQGRTEAFF.

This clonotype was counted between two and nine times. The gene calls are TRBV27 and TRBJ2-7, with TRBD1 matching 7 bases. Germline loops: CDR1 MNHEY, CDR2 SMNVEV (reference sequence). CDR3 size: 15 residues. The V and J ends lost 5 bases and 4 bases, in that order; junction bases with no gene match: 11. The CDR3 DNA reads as TGTGCCAGCAGTGGAAGGAGACAGGGCGGGTACGAGCAGTACTTC. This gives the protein CASSGRRQGGYEQYF.

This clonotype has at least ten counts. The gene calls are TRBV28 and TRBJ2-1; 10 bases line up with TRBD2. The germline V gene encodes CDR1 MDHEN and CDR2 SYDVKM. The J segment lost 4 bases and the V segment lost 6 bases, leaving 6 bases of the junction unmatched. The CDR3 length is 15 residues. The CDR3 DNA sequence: TGTGCCAGCAGAAACGGACTAGCGGTATACAATGAGCAGTTCTTC. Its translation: CASRNGLAVYNEQFF.

The CDR3 DNA follows: TGTGCCAGCAGTCTTACCCAGACTAGCGGGAGGAGACGTAGGGGCTACAATGAGCAGTTCTTC. Protein sequence: CASSLTQTSGRRRRGYNEQFF. The chain is built from TRBV7-6 and TRBJ2-1; 13 bases are shared with TRBD2. With V trimmed by 6 bases and J by 3 bases, 20 bases remained unmatched. Germline V gene lookup returns CDR1 SGHVS and CDR2 FNYEAQ. The CDR3 is made up of 21 amino acids.

CDR3 loop: CASSFTQYGYTF. CDR3 nucleotides: TGTGCCAGCAGCTTCACACAGTACGGCTACACCTTC. V usage is TRBV7-9 and J usage is TRBJ1-2; no clear D. Germline V gene data show CDR1 as SEHNR and CDR2 as FQNEAQ (reference sequence). This CDR3 is built from 12 residues. V lost 3 bases and J lost 8, with 10 bases in between.

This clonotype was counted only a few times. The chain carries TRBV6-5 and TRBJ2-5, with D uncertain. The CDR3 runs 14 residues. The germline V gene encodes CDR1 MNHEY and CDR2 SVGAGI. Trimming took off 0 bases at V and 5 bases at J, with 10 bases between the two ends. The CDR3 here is CASSYSWGWETQYF. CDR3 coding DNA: TGTGCCAGCAGTTACTCCTGGGGTTGGGAGACCCAGTACTTC.

CDR3 sequence (DNA): TGCGCCAGCAGCAGGGGGCCTAATGAAAAACTGTTTTTT. Encoded protein: CASSRGPNEKLFF. The chain couples TRBV4-1 to TRBJ1-4; 7 nucleotides match TRBD1. Unmatched junction bases numbered 0, after V lost 5 bases and J lost 3 bases. The CDR3 spans 13 residues. Looked up from germline, CDR1 is MGHRA and CDR2 is YSYEKL.

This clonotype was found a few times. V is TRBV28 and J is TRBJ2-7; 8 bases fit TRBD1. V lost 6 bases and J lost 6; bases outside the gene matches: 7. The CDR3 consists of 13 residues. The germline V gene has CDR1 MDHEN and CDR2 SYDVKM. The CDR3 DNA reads TGTGCCAGCAGGTCGACAGGGGTTGGCGAGCAGTACTTC. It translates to CASRSTGVGEQYF. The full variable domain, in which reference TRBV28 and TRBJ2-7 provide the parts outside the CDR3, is DVKVTQSSRYLVKRTGEKVFLECVQDMDHENMFWYRQDPGLGLRLIYFSYDVKMKEKGDIPEGYSVSREKKERFSLILESASTNQTSMYLCASRSTGVGEQYFGPGTRLTVT.

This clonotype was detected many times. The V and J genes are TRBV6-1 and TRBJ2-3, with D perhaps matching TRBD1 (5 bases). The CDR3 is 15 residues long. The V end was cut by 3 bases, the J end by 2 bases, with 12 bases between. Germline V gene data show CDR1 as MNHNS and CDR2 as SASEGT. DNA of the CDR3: TGTGCCAGCAGTGAGTCGACAGCGAACACAGATACGCAGTATTTT. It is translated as CASSESTANTDTQYF.

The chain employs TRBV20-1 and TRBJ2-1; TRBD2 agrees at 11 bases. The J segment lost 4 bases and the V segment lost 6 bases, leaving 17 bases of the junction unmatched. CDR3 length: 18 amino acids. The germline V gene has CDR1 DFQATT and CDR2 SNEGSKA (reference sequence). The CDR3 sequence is CSAPEGIAGGKGYNEQFF. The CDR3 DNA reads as TGCAGTGCGCCCGAGGGGATAGCGGGGGGGAAGGGGTACAATGAGCAGTTCTTC.

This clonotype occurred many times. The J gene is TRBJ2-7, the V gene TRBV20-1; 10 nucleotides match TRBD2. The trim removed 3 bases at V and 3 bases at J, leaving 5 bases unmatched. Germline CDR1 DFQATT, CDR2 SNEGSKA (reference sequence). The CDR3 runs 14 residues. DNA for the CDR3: TGCAGTGCTAGTAGCGGGAGGCCCTACTACGAGCAGTACTTC. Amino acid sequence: CSASSGRPYYEQYF.

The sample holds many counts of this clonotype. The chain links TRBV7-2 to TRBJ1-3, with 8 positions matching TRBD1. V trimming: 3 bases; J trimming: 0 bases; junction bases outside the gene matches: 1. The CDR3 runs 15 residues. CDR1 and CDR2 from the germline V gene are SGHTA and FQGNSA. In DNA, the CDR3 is TGTGCCAGCAGCTTTGGACAGGGCTCTGGAAACACCATATATTTT. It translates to CASSFGQGSGNTIYF.

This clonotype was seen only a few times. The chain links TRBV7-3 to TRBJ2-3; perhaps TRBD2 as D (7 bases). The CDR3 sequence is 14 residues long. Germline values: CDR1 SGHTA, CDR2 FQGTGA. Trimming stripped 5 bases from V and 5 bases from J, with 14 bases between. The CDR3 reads CASSDGGAGDTQYF. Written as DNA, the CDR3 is TGTGCCAGCAGCGATGGGGGGGCTGGAGATACGCAGTATTTT.

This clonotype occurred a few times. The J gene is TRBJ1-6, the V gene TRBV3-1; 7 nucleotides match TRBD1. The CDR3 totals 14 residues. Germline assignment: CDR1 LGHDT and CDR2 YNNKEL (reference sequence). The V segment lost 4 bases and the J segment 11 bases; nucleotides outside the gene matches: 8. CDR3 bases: TGTGCCAGCAGCCTGGGACAGTTAAAGACACCCCTCCACTTT. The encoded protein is CASSLGQLKTPLHF.

The CDR3 protein is CASRDNRAGANVLTF. The CDR3 region has the DNA TGTGCCAGCAGGGATAACAGGGCTGGGGCCAACGTCCTGACTTTC. V and J are TRBV6-2 or TRBV6-3 and TRBJ2-6, with D possibly TRBD1 on 6 matching bases. This CDR3 has 15 residues. V lost 6 bases and J 2 bases, leaving 11 bases between the germline ends. Per germline, CDR1 MNHEY and CDR2 SVGEGT.

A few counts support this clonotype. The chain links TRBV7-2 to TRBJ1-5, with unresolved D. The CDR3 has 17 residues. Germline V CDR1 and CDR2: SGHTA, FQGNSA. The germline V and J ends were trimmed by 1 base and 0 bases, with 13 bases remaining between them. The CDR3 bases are TGTGCCAGCAGCTTAGATGAATTCTCGGGTAGCAATCAGCCCCAGCATTTT. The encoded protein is CASSLDEFSGSNQPQHF. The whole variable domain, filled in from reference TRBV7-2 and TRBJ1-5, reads GAGVSQSPSNKVTEKGKDVELRCDPISGHTALYWYRQSLGQGLEFLIYFQGNSAPDKSGLPSDRFSAERTGGSVSTLTIQRTQQEDSAVYLCASSLDEFSGSNQPQHFGDGTRLSIL.

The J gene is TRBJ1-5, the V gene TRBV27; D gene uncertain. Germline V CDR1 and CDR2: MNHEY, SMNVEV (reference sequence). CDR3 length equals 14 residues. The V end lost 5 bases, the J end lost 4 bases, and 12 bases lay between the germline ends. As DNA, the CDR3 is TGTGCCAGCAGTATCCGACGGGAAAATCAGCCCCAGCATTTT. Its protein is CASSIRRENQPQHF.

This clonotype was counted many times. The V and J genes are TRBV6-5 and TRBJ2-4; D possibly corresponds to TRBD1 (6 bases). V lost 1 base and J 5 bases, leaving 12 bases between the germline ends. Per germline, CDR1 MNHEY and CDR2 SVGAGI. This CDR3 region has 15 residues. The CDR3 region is CASSYFSGAQNIQYF. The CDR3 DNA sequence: TGTGCCAGCAGTTACTTCTCAGGGGCGCAAAACATTCAGTACTTC.

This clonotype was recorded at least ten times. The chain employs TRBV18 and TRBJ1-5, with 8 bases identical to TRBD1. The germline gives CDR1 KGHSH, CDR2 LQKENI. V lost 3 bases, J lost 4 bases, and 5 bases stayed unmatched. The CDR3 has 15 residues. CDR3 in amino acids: CASSPGRGQNQPQHF. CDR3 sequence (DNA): TGTGCCAGCTCACCTGGCAGGGGGCAGAATCAGCCCCAGCATTTT. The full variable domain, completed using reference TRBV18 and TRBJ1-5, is NAGVMQNPRHLVRRRGQEARLRCSPMKGHSHVYWYRQLPEEGLKFMVYLQKENIIDESGMPKERFSAEFPKEGPSILRIQQVVRGDSAAYFCASSPGRGQNQPQHFGDGTRLSIL.

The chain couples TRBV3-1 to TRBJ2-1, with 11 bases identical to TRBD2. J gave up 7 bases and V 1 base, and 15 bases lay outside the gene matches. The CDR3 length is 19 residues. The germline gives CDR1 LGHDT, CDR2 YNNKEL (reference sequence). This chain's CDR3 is CASSQALGLAGGPENEQFF. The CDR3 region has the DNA TGTGCCAGCAGCCAAGCTCTCGGGTTAGCGGGAGGGCCAGAGAATGAGCAGTTCTTC.

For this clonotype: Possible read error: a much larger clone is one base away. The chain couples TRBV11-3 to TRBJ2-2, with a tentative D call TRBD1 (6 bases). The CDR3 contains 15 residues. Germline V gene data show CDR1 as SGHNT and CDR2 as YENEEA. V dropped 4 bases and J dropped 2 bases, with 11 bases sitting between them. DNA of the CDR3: TGTGCCAGCAGCTCCCGGGACAAAAACACCGGGGAGCTGTTTTTT. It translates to CASSSRDKNTGELFF.

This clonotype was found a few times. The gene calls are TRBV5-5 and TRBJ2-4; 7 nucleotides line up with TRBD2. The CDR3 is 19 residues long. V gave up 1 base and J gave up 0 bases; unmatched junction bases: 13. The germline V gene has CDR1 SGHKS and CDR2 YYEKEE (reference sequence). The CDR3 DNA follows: TGTGCCAGCAGCTTGTCGGGGGGACGGATTTTGCTAGCCAAAAACATTCAGTACTTC. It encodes CASSLSGGRILLAKNIQYF.

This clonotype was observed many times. CDR3 amino acids: CSARDTSYEQYF. The CDR3 nucleotides are TGCAGTGCTAGAGATACCTCCTACGAGCAGTACTTC. The rearrangement joins TRBV20-1 to TRBJ2-7; unclear D gene. The CDR3 runs to 12 residues. V lost 0 bases, J lost 0 bases, and 3 bases lay in between. CDR1 and CDR2 from the germline V gene are DFQATT and SNEGSKA (reference sequence).

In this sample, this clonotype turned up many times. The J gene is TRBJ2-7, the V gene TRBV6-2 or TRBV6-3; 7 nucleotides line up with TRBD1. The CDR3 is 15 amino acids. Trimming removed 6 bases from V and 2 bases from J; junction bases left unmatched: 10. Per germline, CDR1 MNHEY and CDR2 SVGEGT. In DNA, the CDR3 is TGTGCCAGCAGGTCCACAGGGGCCGATACCTACGAGCAGTACTTC. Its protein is CASRSTGADTYEQYF.